Shown below are 22 T cell receptor beta chains from a single sample sequenced in a study of cytomegalovirus exposure and HLA in healthy donors. The PCR had 60 Vbeta and 13 Jbeta primers. Clones were read by immunoSEQ multiplex PCR, and TCRdb kept only the in-frame ones, dropping some. The sample lists roughly 230,000 clones, about three quarters occurring once. What was sequenced was PBMCs. The receptors stem from a boy between 5 and 17 years old in good health and CMV-seronegative.

V gene TRBV4-2 combines with J gene TRBJ1-2; unclear D gene. The V end lost 1 base, the J end lost 8 bases, and 17 bases lay between the germline ends. Germline CDR1 and CDR2: LGHNA and YNFKEQ. The CDR3 is 15 residues long. The CDR3 loop reads CASSQVLDDILGYTF. The CDR3 DNA follows: TGTGCCAGCAGCCAAGTGCTTGACGACATATTGGGCTACACCTTC.

The chain couples TRBV19 to TRBJ2-7, with a tentative D call TRBD1 (5 bases). There are 16 residues in the CDR3. Germline V CDR1 and CDR2: LNHDA, SQIVND (reference sequence). V dropped 10 bases and J dropped 5 bases, with 27 bases sitting between them. The CDR3 DNA reads TGTGCCACCTCTCCCCAGGCGTGGCAGGGAAGCCACGAGCAGTACTTC. Its protein product is CATSPQAWQGSHEQYF.

This chain uses TRBV14 with TRBJ1-2; D gene unclear. Germline CDR1 reads SGHDN; CDR2 reads FVKESK. The CDR3 length is 13 residues. V shed 3 bases and J shed 4 bases, with 9 bases lying between them. CDR3 sequence: CASSHEGSYGYTF. CDR3 in DNA: TGTGCCAGCAGCCATGAGGGTAGCTATGGCTACACCTTC.

The V call is TRBV7-3, the J call TRBJ2-1, with TRBD2 matching 11 bases. Germline V gene data show CDR1 as SGHTA and CDR2 as FQGTGA. With 3 bases clipped from V and 3 bases from J, the junction kept 1 base outside the gene matches. The CDR3 runs 15 residues. The CDR3 DNA reads TGTGCCAGCAGCTTTAGCGGGGGGGGCTACAATGAGCAGTTCTTC. As protein: CASSFSGGGYNEQFF.

This sequence joins TRBV7-8 and TRBJ2-1; D remains unclear. Per the germline V gene, CDR1 is SGHVS and CDR2 is FQNEAQ. Trimming removed 4 bases from V and 9 bases from J, with 7 bases in between. There are 11 residues in the CDR3. This chain's CDR3 is CASSSHSEQFF. The CDR3 nucleotides read TGTGCCAGCAGCTCCCACAGTGAGCAGTTCTTC.

V is TRBV11-3 and J is TRBJ2-1; D not certain. The CDR3 consists of 12 residues. Per the germline V gene, CDR1 is SGHNT and CDR2 is YENEEA. V was trimmed by 3 bases and J by 4 bases, leaving 4 bases between them. CDR3 sequence (DNA): TGTGCCAGCAGCTTTCGGTACAATGAGCAGTTCTTC. This sequence encodes CASSFRYNEQFF.

The chain recombines TRBV2 with TRBJ2-2; D unresolved. The CDR3 is made up of 14 amino acids. V was trimmed by 3 bases and J by 1 base, leaving 6 bases between them. In germline, CDR1 is SNHLY, CDR2 FYNNEI. DNA for the CDR3: TGTGCCAGCAGTGATACTGAGAACACCGGGGAGCTGTTTTTT. This translates into CASSDTENTGELFF.

This clone has only a few counts. V usage is TRBV5-6 and J usage is TRBJ1-5, with a possible D match to TRBD1 (6 bases). V lost 3 bases to trimming and J lost 5 bases, with 12 bases between them. Germline V gene data show CDR1 as SGHDT and CDR2 as YYEEEE. This CDR3 is 14 amino acids long. The CDR3 region is CASSSTPGDQPQHF. The CDR3 coding sequence is TGTGCCAGCAGCTCGACCCCAGGGGATCAGCCCCAGCATTTT.

This chain connects TRBV25-1 to TRBJ2-7; perhaps TRBD2 as D (6 bases). The length of the CDR3 is 14 residues. Trimming left V 4 bases short and J 2 bases short, with 12 bases between. CDR1 and CDR2 from the germline V gene are MGHDK and SYGVNS. CDR3 DNA: TGTGCCAGCAGTGGCGGGACTTCTCCCTACGAGCAGTACTTC. It encodes CASSGGTSPYEQYF.

This clone was detected only a few times. Other DNA sequences from this sample encode an identical CDR3 as well. The chain joins TRBV30 to TRBJ2-7; 7 bases agree with TRBD2. CDR1 and CDR2 (germline): GTSNPN, SVGIG (reference sequence). The CDR3 spans 12 residues. V dropped 1 base and J dropped 3; count of bases not matched to a gene: 0. The chain's CDR3 is CAWSAGGYEQYF. The CDR3 DNA reads as TGTGCCTGGAGTGCGGGGGGCTACGAGCAGTACTTC.

This chain uses TRBV5-1 with TRBJ2-7, with D possibly matching TRBD1 (5 bases). V lost 1 base, J lost 5 bases, and 7 bases lay in between. Germline values: CDR1 SGHRS, CDR2 YFSETQ. CDR3 size: 12 residues. The CDR3 DNA reads TGCGCCAGCAGCTTGCAGGGTGACGAGCAGTACTTC. Protein sequence: CASSLQGDEQYF.

V is TRBV5-1 and J is TRBJ2-7; 8 nucleotides agree with TRBD1. The CDR3 is made up of 13 amino acids. CDR1 and CDR2 from the germline V gene are SGHRS and YFSETQ. Trimming cost V 4 bases and J 10 bases; bases outside gene matches: 10. The CDR3 loop reads CASSADREGAQYF. For the CDR3, the DNA is TGCGCCAGCAGCGCGGACAGGGAAGGTGCCCAGTACTTC.

CDR3: CASSPRYETAYGYTF. The CDR3 DNA reads TGTGCCAGCAGCCCCAGGTATGAGACAGCCTATGGCTACACCTTC. V and J are TRBV9 and TRBJ1-2, with D possibly TRBD1 on 5 matching bases. This CDR3 spans 15 amino acids. CDR1 is SGDLS and CDR2 is YYNGEE in the germline V gene. The V end was cut by 4 bases, the J end by 4 bases, with 17 bases between.

The chain recombines TRBV5-6 with TRBJ2-1, with D tentatively TRBD1 (7 bases). The CDR3 covers 11 residues. V lost 6 bases, J lost 8 bases, and 9 bases lay in between. Germline values: CDR1 SGHDT, CDR2 YYEEEE. DNA of the CDR3: TGTGCCAGCACCAGGGGGGATGAGCAGTTCTTC. Translation: CASTRGDEQFF.

The chain couples TRBV10-1 to TRBJ2-2; D not resolved. Germline CDR1 is WNHNN and CDR2 is SYGVQD (reference sequence). The CDR3 has 13 residues. Between the trimmed V and J ends, which lost 4 bases and 1 base, there was a span of 4 bases. CDR3 bases: TGCGCCAGCAGTGTCGTGAACACCGGGGAGCTGTTTTTT. This encodes CASSVVNTGELFF.

The chain recombines TRBV5-1 with TRBJ1-1; 8 nucleotides line up with TRBD1. The CDR3 loop spans 14 amino acids. Per the germline V gene, CDR1 is SGHRS and CDR2 is YFSETQ. V was pared by 4 bases and J by 7 bases, with 9 bases of the junction left unmatched. In DNA, the CDR3 is TGCGCCAGCAGCCTAGGACAGGGAAGTGGTGAAGCTTTCTTT. Its translation: CASSLGQGSGEAFF. The full variable domain, its missing parts supplied by reference TRBV5-1 and TRBJ1-1, is KAGVTQTPRYLIKTRGQQVTLSCSPISGHRSVSWYQQTPGQGLQFLFEYFSETQRNKGNFPGRFSGRQFSNSRSEMNVSTLELGDSALYLCASSLGQGSGEAFFGQGTRLTVV.

The chain couples TRBV25-1 to TRBJ2-7; TRBD1 is a possible D gene (5 bases). The CDR3 has 14 residues. Germline CDR1 MGHDK, CDR2 SYGVNS. V lost 3 bases and J lost 2, with 11 bases in between. The DNA of the CDR3 is TGTGCCAGCAGTGACAGGGTAGGGGCCTACGAGCAGTACTTC. Its translation is CASSDRVGAYEQYF.

CDR3 amino acids: CASSTRTGVPKTQYF. CDR3 DNA sequence: TGTGCCAGCAGCACCCGGACAGGGGTTCCGAAGACCCAGTACTTC. The rearrangement uses TRBV5-4 and TRBJ2-5; 9 bases align to TRBD1. The V and J ends lost 4 bases and 6 bases, in that order; junction bases with no gene match: 10. The CDR3 extends over 15 amino acids. The germline CDR1 and CDR2 sequences are SGHNT and YYREEE (reference sequence).

V is TRBV12-5 and J is TRBJ1-3; D is possibly TRBD1 (5 bases). Germline V gene lookup returns CDR1 LGHNT and CDR2 FRNRAP. Between the trimmed V and J ends, which lost 6 bases and 4 bases, there was a span of 22 bases. The CDR3 is 17 amino acids. For the CDR3, the DNA is TGTGCTAGTGGCCTACCACTTTGGGGCGGAGAAGGAAACACCATATATTTT. Its protein product is CASGLPLWGGEGNTIYF.

This clone was seen a handful of times. The gene calls are TRBV7-9 and TRBJ1-2; D gene uncertain. CDR1 and CDR2 from the germline V gene are SEHNR and FQNEAQ (reference sequence). V lost 1 base and J 4 bases, leaving 10 bases between the germline ends. The length of the CDR3 is 14 residues. CDR3 nucleotides: TGTGCCAGCAGCTTAGGTGAGGGAAGCTATGGCTACACCTTC. As protein: CASSLGEGSYGYTF.

This sequence joins TRBV5-4 and TRBJ1-1, with D hard to call. In germline, CDR1 is SGHNT, CDR2 YYREEE (reference sequence). The CDR3 is made up of 13 amino acids. The V end lost 4 bases, the J end lost 4 bases, and 11 bases lay between the germline ends. CDR3 in amino acids: CASSGSPITEAFF. As DNA, the CDR3 is TGTGCCAGCAGCGGCTCTCCGATCACTGAAGCTTTCTTT.

This clone turned up a few times. The genes are TRBV15 and TRBJ2-7; TRBD1 matches at 7 bases. CDR3 size: 15 residues. V shed 6 bases and J 0 bases; nucleotides not matched to a gene: 8. The V gene's germline CDR1 is LNHNV and CDR2 YYDKDF (reference sequence). CDR3 sequence reads: CATRLETGDSYEQYF. The CDR3 region has the DNA TGTGCCACCAGATTGGAAACAGGGGACTCCTACGAGCAGTACTTC.